This T cell receptor beta chain was identified in a study of PD-L1 blockade in urothelial cancer. Study in general: Peripheral blood specimens exhibited a median yield of around 150,000 T cells.

Time point denoted: pretreatment peripheral blood. The repertoire was sequenced with immunoSEQ multiplex PCR; TCRdb's copy has only in-frame clones and lacks some. Of around 100,000 clones in the sample, around 87% were seen once. CDR3 length: 14 residues. The germline CDR1 and CDR2 sequences are GTSNPN and SVGIG (reference sequence). The ends lost 2 bases at V and 4 bases at J; junction bases unmatched: 5. This chain joins TRBV30 and TRBJ1-1; 9 bases align to TRBD1. Source: PBMCs, taken around atezolizumab (anti-PD-L1) treatment. This receptor was taken from a man in his sixties with urothelial cancer. For the CDR3, the DNA is TGTGCCTGGAGTTCGGGACAGGGAGGCACTGAAGCTTTCTTT. Protein sequence: CAWSSGQGGTEAFF.